This T cell receptor beta chain was identified during a study of T-cell reconstitution after alpha-beta-depleted transplantation in children. The library targeted TCRbeta and was prepared with unique molecular identifiers. MiXCR, run by TCRdb on the PCR reads, gives a single entry per CDR3 protein. Here the sample spans fewer than 550,000 distinct CDR3 sequences, 11% being singletons. As regards this clonotype: Its specificity is unknown.

General study points: TCRbeta diversity was high at day 60 in some patients (a result of surviving recipient T cells and thymic progenitors). Roughly two months post-transplant, alpha-beta T cells reportedly originated from several hundred graft clones that had expanded. T-cell numbers and diversity one year post-transplant derived largely from freshly generated T cells.

Sequencing was performed on PBMCs, mostly from graft donor cells, taken 180 days after TCRalphabeta/CD19-depleted stem cell transplant. This clonotype was sampled from a female patient aged 2-9 years who had a stem cell transplant for aplastic anemia, so the T cells may come from the graft donor.

The CDR3 here is CASRYQGAWQPQHF. The DNA of the CDR3 is TGTGCCAGCAGATACCAGGGGGCTTGGCAGCCCCAGCATTTT. The chain couples TRBV6-2 or TRBV6-3 to TRBJ1-5; 8 bases are a match to TRBD1. V was pared by 6 bases and J by 7 bases, with 8 bases of the junction left unmatched. The CDR3 loop spans 14 amino acids. Germline CDR1 MNHEY, CDR2 SVGEGT.